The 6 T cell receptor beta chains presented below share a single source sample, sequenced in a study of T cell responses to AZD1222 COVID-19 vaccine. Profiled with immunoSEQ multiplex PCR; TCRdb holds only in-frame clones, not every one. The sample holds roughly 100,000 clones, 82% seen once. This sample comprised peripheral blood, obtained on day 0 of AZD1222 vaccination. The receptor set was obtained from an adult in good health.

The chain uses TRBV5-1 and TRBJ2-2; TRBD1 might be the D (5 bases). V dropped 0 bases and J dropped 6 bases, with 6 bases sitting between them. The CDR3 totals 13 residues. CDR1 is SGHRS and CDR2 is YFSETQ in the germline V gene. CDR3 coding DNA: TGCGCCAGCAGCTTGGGGACATCCGGGGAGCTGTTTTTT. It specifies CASSLGTSGELFF.

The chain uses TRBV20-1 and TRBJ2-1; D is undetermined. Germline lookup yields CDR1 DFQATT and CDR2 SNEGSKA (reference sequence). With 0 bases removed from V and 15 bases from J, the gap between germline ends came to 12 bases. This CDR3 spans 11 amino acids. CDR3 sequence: CSARDALVWFF. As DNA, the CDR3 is TGCAGTGCTAGAGACGCCCTAGTGTGGTTCTTC.

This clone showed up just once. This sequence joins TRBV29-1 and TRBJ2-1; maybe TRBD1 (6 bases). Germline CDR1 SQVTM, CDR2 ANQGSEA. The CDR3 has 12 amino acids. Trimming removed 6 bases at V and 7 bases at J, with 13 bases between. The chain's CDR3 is CSVEQGTNEQFF. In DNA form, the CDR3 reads TGCAGCGTCGAGCAGGGGACGAATGAGCAGTTCTTC.

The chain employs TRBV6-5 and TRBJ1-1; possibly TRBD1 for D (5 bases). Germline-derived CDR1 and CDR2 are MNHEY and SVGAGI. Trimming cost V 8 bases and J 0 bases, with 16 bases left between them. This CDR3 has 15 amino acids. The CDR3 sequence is CASLPYRIMNTEAFF. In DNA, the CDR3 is TGTGCCAGCCTCCCCTACAGGATCATGAACACTGAAGCTTTCTTT.

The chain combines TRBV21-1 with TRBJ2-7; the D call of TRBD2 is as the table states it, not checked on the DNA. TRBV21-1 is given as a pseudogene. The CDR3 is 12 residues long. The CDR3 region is CASSKRRYEQYF. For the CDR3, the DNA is TGTGCCAGCAGCAAACGGCGGTACGAGCAGTACTTC.

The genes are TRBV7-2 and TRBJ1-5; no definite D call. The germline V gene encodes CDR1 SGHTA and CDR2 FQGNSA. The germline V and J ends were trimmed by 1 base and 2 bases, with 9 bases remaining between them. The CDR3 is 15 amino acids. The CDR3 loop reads CASSLDSGGNQPQHF. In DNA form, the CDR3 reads TGTGCCAGCAGCTTAGACTCCGGTGGCAATCAGCCCCAGCATTTT. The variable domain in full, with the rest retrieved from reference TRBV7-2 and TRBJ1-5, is GAGVSQSPSNKVTEKGKDVELRCDPISGHTALYWYRQSLGQGLEFLIYFQGNSAPDKSGLPSDRFSAERTGGSVSTLTIQRTQQEDSAVYLCASSLDSGGNQPQHFGDGTRLSIL.